A selection of T cell receptor beta chains follows, all from one sample in a study of shared clonotypes between healthy human individuals. The assay was immunoSEQ multiplex PCR, and TCRdb's table has in-frame clones only and misses some. The repertoire holds 2 million to 2.5 million clones, with roughly 90% as singletons. The sequenced sample was naive CD4+ T cells from PBMCs. The receptors were sampled from a man in his late teens or twenties in good health. Some clones in this sample may be carry-over from other donors' samples. CDR3s include the opening cysteine and the closing phenylalanine or tryptophan. A D gene is named only where the DNA matches it firmly. Expanded clones are given a class, and other clones once, few, many or no size at all.

D	V	size	J	CDR3	DNA
-	TRBV7-2	-	TRBJ2-1	CASRGGVHEQFF	TGTGCCAGCAGGGGGGGAGTTCATGAGCAGTTCTTC
-	TRBV19	-	TRBJ2-7	CASSSREPSEQYF	TGTGCCAGTAGTTCCCGGGAGCCCTCCGAGCAGTACTTC
TRBD2	TRBV9	-	TRBJ2-5	CASSAGVAGGLAETQYF	TGTGCCAGCAGCGCAGGGGTAGCGGGAGGGTTGGCAGAGACCCAGTACTTC
TRBD1	TRBV28	-	TRBJ1-1	CASSVGQGAPPAEAFF	TGTGCCAGCAGTGTAGGACAGGGAGCCCCACCCGCTGAAGCTTTCTTT
TRBD2	TRBV5-1	-	TRBJ2-2	CASSLVAGAVSGELFF	TGCGCCAGCAGCTTGGTGGCGGGAGCTGTCTCCGGGGAGCTGTTTTTT
-	TRBV2	-	TRBJ1-2	CASKTANYGYTF	TGTGCCAGCAAAACGGCTAACTATGGCTACACCTTC
TRBD2	TRBV5-1	-	TRBJ2-3	CASSLSQLAGGTDTQYF	TGCGCCAGCAGCTTGTCCCAACTAGCGGGAGGAACAGATACGCAGTATTTT
-	TRBV30	-	TRBJ2-1	CAWSVGGRLAYNEQFF	TGTGCCTGGAGTGTAGGGGGGCGATTAGCCTACAATGAGCAGTTCTTC
-	TRBV18	-	TRBJ2-1	CASSPPPGRQRNEQFF	TGTGCCAGCTCACCACCACCGGGACGGCAGAGGAATGAGCAGTTCTTC
-	TRBV28	-	TRBJ1-1	CASSSQGTEAFF	TGTGCCAGCAGTTCTCAGGGTACTGAAGCTTTCTTT
TRBD1	TRBV28	once	TRBJ1-6	CASSLLPGQGAQDLHF	TGTGCCAGCAGTTTATTACCGGGACAGGGGGCTCAAGACCTCCACTTT
TRBD1	TRBV29-1	-	TRBJ2-7	CSVEGQGKYEQYF	TGCAGCGTTGAAGGACAGGGAAAATACGAGCAGTACTTC
TRBD1	TRBV6-5	-	TRBJ1-3	CASRRQGSSGNTIYF	TGTGCCAGCAGAAGACAGGGTTCGTCTGGAAACACCATATATTTT
-	TRBV28	-	TRBJ1-2	CASSLWDGNYGYTF	TGTGCCAGCAGTTTGTGGGACGGGAACTATGGCTACACCTTC
-	TRBV10-3	-	TRBJ2-1	CAISPPSLSNNEQFF	TGTGCCATCAGCCCCCCGTCCCTATCAAACAATGAGCAGTTCTTC
TRBD1	TRBV19	-	TRBJ2-4	CASSIGGTANIQYF	TGTGCCAGTAGTATAGGTGGGACAGCAAACATTCAGTACTTC
-	TRBV11-2	-	TRBJ1-3	CASSRLRTAGNTIYF	TGTGCCAGCAGCCGCCTTAGGACGGCTGGAAACACCATATATTTT
-	TRBV2	-	TRBJ2-1	CASGGNEQFF	TGTGCCAGCGGAGGCAATGAGCAGTTCTTC
-	TRBV28	-	TRBJ1-2	CASRGARGGYTF	TGTGCCAGCAGAGGGGCTCGGGGTGGCTACACCTTC
TRBD2	TRBV7-2	-	TRBJ2-3	CASSPGGLTDTQYF	TGTGCCAGCAGCCCGGGGGGACTAACAGATACGCAGTATTTT
-	TRBV5-1	-	TRBJ1-4	CASSKTDRTTNEKLFF	TGCGCCAGCAGTAAGACCGACAGGACGACTAATGAAAAACTGTTTTTT
TRBD2	TRBV7-2	-	TRBJ2-5	CASSLELAQETQYF	TGTGCCAGCAGCTTAGAACTAGCGCAAGAGACCCAGTACTTC
-	TRBV5-6	-	TRBJ1-4	CASSPGTSGDEKLFF	TGTGCCAGCAGCCCCGGGACTAGCGGAGATGAAAAGCTGTTTTTT
TRBD1	TRBV15	-	TRBJ1-4	CATSRTYQGAREKLFF	TGTGCCACCAGCAGGACGTATCAGGGGGCGAGGGAAAAACTGTTTTTT
-	TRBV7-2	-	TRBJ1-1	CACRKSFGVTEAFF	TGTGCCTGCAGAAAATCCTTTGGAGTAACTGAAGCTTTCTTT
-	TRBV28	-	TRBJ2-7	CASSRDLLGEQYF	TGTGCCAGCAGTCGGGATCTATTGGGCGAGCAGTACTTC
TRBD1	TRBV5-8	-	TRBJ1-2	CASSLAAGGPYGYTF	TGTGCCAGCAGCTTGGCGGCAGGGGGCCCCTATGGCTACACCTTC
-	TRBV5-4	-	TRBJ2-3	CAIPHSTDTQYF	TGTGCCATTCCCCATAGCACAGATACGCAGTATTTT
-	TRBV12-5	-	TRBJ2-5	CASGSLVGPTQYF	TGTGCTAGTGGTTCCCTAGTGGGTCCGACCCAGTACTTC
TRBD1	TRBV5-1	-	TRBJ2-7	CASSLATGGTYEQYF	TGCGCCAGCAGCTTGGCGACAGGGGGTACCTACGAGCAGTACTTC
-	TRBV25-1	-	TRBJ2-3	CASSELVGVPGDTQYF	TGTGCCAGCAGTGAATTAGTGGGGGTCCCCGGGGATACGCAGTATTTT
TRBD2	TRBV19	-	TRBJ2-1	CASSMTSGSSYNEQFF	TGTGCCAGTAGTATGACTAGCGGTAGCTCCTACAATGAGCAGTTCTTC
-	TRBV29-1	-	TRBJ2-3	CSGMPSAPDTQYF	TGCAGCGGGATGCCCTCTGCCCCAGATACGCAGTATTTT
TRBD1	TRBV5-1	-	TRBJ2-7	CASSFGTGNYEQYF	TGCGCCAGCAGCTTTGGGACAGGGAACTACGAGCAGTACTTC
-	TRBV28	-	TRBJ1-2	CASSSFSGYTF	TGTGCCAGCTCGAGTTTTTCTGGCTACACCTTC
-	TRBV5-1	once	TRBJ2-1	CASSDQGPDNEQFF	TGCGCCAGCAGCGACCAGGGACCGGACAATGAGCAGTTCTTC
-	TRBV7-2	-	TRBJ2-5	CASSPNTAYQETQYF	TGTGCCAGCAGCCCCAACACGGCGTACCAAGAGACCCAGTACTTC
TRBD2	TRBV29-1	-	TRBJ2-5	CSVGGLAAETQYF	TGCAGCGTTGGCGGACTAGCTGCGGAGACCCAGTACTTC
TRBD2	TRBV28	-	TRBJ2-1	CASSFFVLAGADNEQFF	TGTGCCAGCAGTTTTTTCGTACTAGCGGGAGCCGACAATGAGCAGTTCTTC
-	TRBV28	-	TRBJ2-1	CASSLFGGYAYNEQFF	TGTGCCAGCAGTTTGTTCGGGGGCTACGCCTACAATGAGCAGTTCTTC
-	TRBV6-5	-	TRBJ2-4	CASSYGGSEQNIQYF	TGTGCCAGCAGTTATGGAGGTTCTGAGCAAAACATTCAGTACTTC